Here is one TCR beta chain with its context. Antigen: not known. This CDR3 is 15 amino acids long. Germline assignment: CDR1 MDHEN and CDR2 SYDVKM. V shed 6 bases, J shed 6 bases, and the junction held 7 bases outside the gene matches. This sample is drawn from a study of cytomegalovirus exposure and HLA in healthy donors. Across the whole study: The early release's HLA-typed donors yielded 70 million to 85 million unique TCRs.

Study outcomes and limitations: Later work associated more than 15,000 TCR beta sequences with HLA alleles at 0.05 false discovery rate. It is likely that the observed cluster of highly shared sequence variants was a sequencing artifact.

The primer mix had 60 Vbeta and 13 Jbeta primers. Libraries were prepared by immunoSEQ multiplex PCR; TCRdb keeps only in-frame clonotypes and omits some of them. The data show approximately 72,000 clones, roughly 79% seen once. The chain recombines TRBV28 with TRBJ2-1, with TRBD2 matching over 11 bases. This sequence originates from a male donor in good health and CMV-seropositive. Sequenced sample: PBMCs. The CDR3 here is CASSITSGGLNEQFF. The DNA for the CDR3 is TGTGCCAGCAGCATTACTAGCGGGGGCCTCAATGAGCAGTTCTTC. Filled out from reference TRBV28 and TRBJ2-1, the complete variable domain reads DVKVTQSSRYLVKRTGEKVFLECVQDMDHENMFWYRQDPGLGLRLIYFSYDVKMKEKGDIPEGYSVSREKKERFSLILESASTNQTSMYLCASSITSGGLNEQFFGPGTRLTVL.